One T cell receptor (beta chain) is described in this entry. This entry belongs to a study of OX40 agonist ivuxolimab in advanced cancers. The method was immunoSEQ multiplex PCR; TCRdb's version includes in-frame clones alone and lacks a portion of them. The profile covers about 28,000 clones, with 84% appearing a single time and roughly a sixth taken by the ten largest. Sampling of blood occurred at baseline, cycle 4 day 1, and cycle 7 day 1. This CDR3 is built from 17 residues. The germline CDR1 and CDR2 sequences are SGHTA and FQGNSA. Trimming pared 1 base from V and 0 bases from J, leaving 14 bases between.

This sample comprised CD4+ or CD8+ T cells sorted from blood, obtained in a trial of the OX40 agonist ivuxolimab. The TCR comes from an adult with an advanced solid tumor such as melanoma, head and neck, liver or kidney cancer. V usage is TRBV7-2 and J usage is TRBJ2-3; D is possibly TRBD1 or TRBD2 (5 bases each). The CDR3 DNA is TGTGCCAGCAGCTTAGGTGTACGGGGCTCTAGCACAGATACGCAGTATTTT. Its translation is CASSLGVRGSSTDTQYF.